The rows below give T cell receptor beta chains drawn from one sample of a study of blood T cell repertoires in COVID-19. Produced via immunoSEQ multiplex PCR; TCRdb's table is partial and in-frame only. The sample lists about 180,000 clones, about 91% occurring once. Specimen: peripheral blood. The source is a woman in her 30s with acute or convalescent COVID-19. The CDR3 runs from the conserved cysteine through the conserved F or W. A D gene is named only where the DNA matches it firmly. Clone size is stated in some rows and not others, as once, few, many or a class when expanded.

D gene	J gene	V gene	clone size	CDR3 DNA	CDR3 protein
NA	TRBJ1-2	TRBV19	NA	TGTGCCAGTAACAACCGGGTTTCGATGCTGGGCTATGGCTACACCTTC	CASNNRVSMLGYGYTF
NA	TRBJ1-5	TRBV27	NA	TGTGCCAGCAGCCTATCCTTCCGAATCGTGCCCCAGCATTTT	CASSLSFRIVPQHF
TRBD1	TRBJ1-6	TRBV7-2	NA	TGTGCCAGCAGCTGGGGGGGACAGGGCACTTCACCCCTCCACTTT	CASSWGGQGTSPLHF
NA	TRBJ2-2	TRBV11-2	once	TGTGCCAGCAGCCTCGGTGGGGGGTCCGGGGAGCTGTTTTTT	CASSLGGGSGELFF
NA	TRBJ2-7	TRBV28	NA	TGTGCCAGCCGAGACCGGACAGCTCAGGCCTACGAGCAGTACTTC	CASRDRTAQAYEQYF
NA	TRBJ1-3	TRBV4-1	NA	TGCGCCAGCAGCCCGGTCGGAAACACCATATATTTT	CASSPVGNTIYF
NA	TRBJ1-2	TRBV5-1	NA	TGCGCCAGCAGCTTGTCGGGACACCCTAACTATGGCTACACCTTC	CASSLSGHPNYGYTF
NA	TRBJ2-7	TRBV19	few	TGTGCCAGTAGTATTGGGCCCGCCCACGAGCAGTACTTC	CASSIGPAHEQYF
NA	TRBJ2-5	TRBV10-3	NA	TGTGCCATCAGTGGCGACAGCCATAAGCAAGAGACCCAGTACTTC	CAISGDSHKQETQYF
NA	TRBJ2-4	TRBV12-3/TRBV12-4	NA	TGTGCCAGCAGTCAGGGAAAAAACATTCAGTACTTC	CASSQGKNIQYF
NA	TRBJ2-2	TRBV28	NA	TGTGCCAGCAGTTCCCAGAGGACCGGGGAGCTGTTTTTT	CASSSQRTGELFF
TRBD1	TRBJ1-2	TRBV2	NA	TGTGCCAGCAGACCGGACAGGCTTGGCTACACCTTC	CASRPDRLGYTF
NA	TRBJ1-1	TRBV13	NA	TGTGCCAGCAGCTTAGGCGGGGGGGGAGCTTTCTTT	CASSLGGGGAFF
TRBD1	TRBJ1-6	TRBV15	NA	TGTGCCACCAGCACAGGACAGGGGAAGAATTCACCCCTCCACTTT	CATSTGQGKNSPLHF
TRBD2	TRBJ2-1	TRBV5-4	once	TGTGCCAGCAGCCGGGATAGCGGGAGGTCCTACAATGAGCAGTTCTTC	CASSRDSGRSYNEQFF
NA	TRBJ2-2	TRBV18	NA	TGTGCCAGCTCACTGGGGCTCGTGAACACCGGGGAGCTGTTTTTT	CASSLGLVNTGELFF
NA	TRBJ1-2	TRBV11-2	once	TGTGCCAGCAGCTTAAGGGGCGGGGGAGATGGCTACACCTTC	CASSLRGGGDGYTF
NA	TRBJ1-5	TRBV2	once	TGTGCCAGCACCCGTAGGGAGAGCAATCAGCCCCAGCATTTT	CASTRRESNQPQHF
TRBD2	TRBJ2-3	TRBV28	NA	TGTGCCAGCAGGGAAGCGGGAGCAGGGGCCACAGATACGCAGTATTTT	CASREAGAGATDTQYF
NA	TRBJ1-2	TRBV9	NA	TGTGCCAGCAGCGTAGTAGCTACAGGGCTTGGCTACACCTTC	CASSVVATGLGYTF
NA	TRBJ1-2	TRBV2	once	TGTGCCAGCAGTGAATATCTGGCCTATGGCTACACCTTC	CASSEYLAYGYTF
TRBD1	TRBJ1-4	TRBV6-1	once	TGTGCCAGCAGTGAAAGGCAGGGGGGTGCAACTAATGAAAAACTGTTTTTT	CASSERQGGATNEKLFF
TRBD1	TRBJ1-2	TRBV19	few	TGTGCCAGTTTGGGACAGGACGGCGTGCGGACCTTC	CASLGQDGVRTF
NA	TRBJ2-7	TRBV7-9	once	TGTGCCAGCAGAACCGCGGGGACGAACGGCGAGCAGTACTTC	CASRTAGTNGEQYF
NA	TRBJ2-7	TRBV7-2	NA	TGTGCCAGCAGCTTAGCCAGATTGGACGAGCAGTACTTC	CASSLARLDEQYF
TRBD1	TRBJ1-4	TRBV7-9	NA	TGTGCCAGCAGCCGGGACAGGGAAAGTGAAAAACTGTTTTTT	CASSRDRESEKLFF
TRBD1	TRBJ1-6	TRBV7-2	NA	TGTGCCAGCAGCTTAGGGGGGACAGGGGGCAGGGCCCTCCACTTT	CASSLGGTGGRALHF
TRBD1	TRBJ1-2	TRBV29-1	NA	TGCAGCGTGGCCGACAGGGGGGACTATGGCTACACCTTC	CSVADRGDYGYTF
TRBD1	TRBJ1-2	TRBV3-1/TRBV3-2	few	TGTGCCAGCAGCTGGGACAGTTCGTATGGCTACACCTTC	CASSWDSSYGYTF
NA	TRBJ2-5	TRBV5-1	NA	TGCGCCAGCAGCTGGAGACAGGTAGAAGAGACCCAGTACTTC	CASSWRQVEETQYF
TRBD2	TRBJ2-1	TRBV6-5	once	TGTGCCAGCAGTTTATGGCTAGCGGGAGTTCCTGGTGAGCAGTTCTTC	CASSLWLAGVPGEQFF
NA	TRBJ1-5	TRBV11-3	NA	TGTGCCAGCAGCCCAATCATCCTCCACCAGGGTGGCGATCAGCCCCAGCATTTT	CASSPIILHQGGDQPQHF
TRBD1	TRBJ1-1	TRBV11-3	NA	TGTGCCAGCAGCTTAGGAGAGGGACAGGAAGCTTTCTTT	CASSLGEGQEAFF
TRBD2	TRBJ2-7	TRBV2	NA	TGTGCCAGCAGTGGTATAGCGGGAACAGCCTACGAGCAGTACTTC	CASSGIAGTAYEQYF
TRBD2	TRBJ2-1	TRBV5-1	NA	TGCGCCAGCAGAGACCCTAGCGGGAGGAATGAGCAGTTCTTC	CASRDPSGRNEQFF
TRBD1	TRBJ2-6	TRBV5-1	NA	TGCGCCAGCAGACCACAGGGGGCTGGGGCCAACGTCCTGACTTTC	CASRPQGAGANVLTF